This T cell receptor (beta chain) was sequenced in a study of cytomegalovirus exposure and HLA in healthy donors. General study points: Researchers reported from a later analysis that most CMV-associated TCR beta chains appeared HLA-restricted. Segments of the TCR beta V type were, in most cases, productive about 90% or about 30% of the time in an earlier analysis. Some segments of the V type, notably TRBV6-2 and TRBV6-3, were excluded as indistinguishable. Many donors shared some public TCRs, even though most TCR sequences were rare.

The CDR3 runs to 14 residues. The V gene end was trimmed by 2 bases and the J gene end by 4 bases; junction bases not matched to a gene: 5. CDR1 and CDR2 (germline): GTSNPN, SVGIG (reference sequence). This clone was seen a few times. No antigen is known for it. The PCR contained 60 Vbeta and 13 Jbeta primers. Here immunoSEQ multiplex PCR was the method, and the copy in TCRdb shows in-frame clones only, minus some. The data show 150,000 to 200,000 clones, 70% to 80% seen once. V usage is TRBV30 and J usage is TRBJ1-2; the match to TRBD1 covers 9 bases. The sample taken for sequencing was PBMCs. The TCR was taken from a man younger than 40 in good health and CMV-seronegative. CDR3 sequence reads: CAWSLTGGIYGYTF. Written as DNA, the CDR3 is TGTGCCTGGAGTTTAACAGGGGGCATCTATGGCTACACCTTC.